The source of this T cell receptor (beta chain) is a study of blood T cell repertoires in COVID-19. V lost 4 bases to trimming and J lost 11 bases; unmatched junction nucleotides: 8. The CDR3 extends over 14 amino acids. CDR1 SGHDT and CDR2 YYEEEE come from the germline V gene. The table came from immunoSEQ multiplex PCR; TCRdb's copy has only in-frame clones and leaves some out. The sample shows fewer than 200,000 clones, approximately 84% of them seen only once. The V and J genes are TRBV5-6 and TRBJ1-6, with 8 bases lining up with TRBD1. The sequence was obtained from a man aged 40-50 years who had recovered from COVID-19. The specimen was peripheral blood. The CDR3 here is CASSRTGMETPLHF. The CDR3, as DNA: TGTGCCAGCAGCAGGACAGGGATGGAAACACCCCTCCACTTT.